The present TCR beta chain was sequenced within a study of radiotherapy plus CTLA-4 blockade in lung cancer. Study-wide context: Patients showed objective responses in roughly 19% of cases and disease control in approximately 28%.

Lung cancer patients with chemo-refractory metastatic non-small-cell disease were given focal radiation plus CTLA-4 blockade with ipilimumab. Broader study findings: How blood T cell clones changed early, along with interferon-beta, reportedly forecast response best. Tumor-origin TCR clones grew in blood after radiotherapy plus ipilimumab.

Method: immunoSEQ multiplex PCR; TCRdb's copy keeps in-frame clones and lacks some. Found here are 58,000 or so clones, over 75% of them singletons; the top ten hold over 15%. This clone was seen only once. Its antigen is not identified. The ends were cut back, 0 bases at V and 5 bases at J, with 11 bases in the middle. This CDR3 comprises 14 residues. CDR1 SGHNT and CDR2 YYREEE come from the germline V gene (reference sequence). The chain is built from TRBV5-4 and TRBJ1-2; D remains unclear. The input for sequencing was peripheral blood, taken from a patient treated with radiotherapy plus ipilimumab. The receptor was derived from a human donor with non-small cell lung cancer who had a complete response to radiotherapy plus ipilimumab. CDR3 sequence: CASSLALRRYGYTF. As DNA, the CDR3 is TGTGCCAGCAGCTTGGCTCTCCGGAGGTATGGCTACACCTTC.